This T cell receptor beta chain was documented in a study of cytomegalovirus exposure and HLA in healthy donors. The CDR3 has 16 residues. Per the germline V gene, CDR1 is SEHNR and CDR2 is FQNEAQ (reference sequence). The V gene lost 2 bases and the J gene lost 5 bases, with 15 bases spanning the gap. PCR was performed using 60 Vbeta and 13 Jbeta primers. The method was immunoSEQ multiplex PCR; TCRdb's version includes in-frame clones alone and lacks a portion of them. The data show about 150,000 clones, about four fifths seen once. In its sample, this clone was seen once. J is TRBJ2-2 and V is TRBV7-9, with D perhaps TRBD1 (6 bases). Material: PBMCs. The clonotype originates from a man in his fifties or sixties in good health and CMV-seropositive. In nucleotides, the CDR3 is TGTGCCAGCAGCTTATTCGCCCGGACAGTTACCGGGGAGCTGTTTTTT. Translation gives CASSLFARTVTGELFF. The entire variable domain, with the rest obtained from reference TRBV7-9 and TRBJ2-2, is as follows: DTGVSQNPRHKITKRGQNVTFRCDPISEHNRLYWYRQTLGQGPEFLTYFQNEAQLEKSRLLSDRFSAERPKGSFSTLEIQRTEQGDSAMYLCASSLFARTVTGELFFGEGSRLTVL.